The sequence of this T cell receptor (beta chain) was determined in a study of tumor-infiltrating lymphocytes in primary liver carcinoma. Study at large: T1-T3 N0M0 was the stage of the tumors, which were 4.2 to 10 cm across. General study findings and limits: Tumor region pairs shared more overlap than did tumor-adjacent and tumor-blood pairs.

From germline, CDR1 is LGHNA and CDR2 YNFKEQ. CDR3 length equals 14 residues. The V end was cut by 1 base, the J end by 6 bases, with 13 bases between. From about 0.45 ug total RNA, TCR beta cDNA was generated with a primer in the constant region. Each TCR beta library was derived from three nested multiplex PCR rounds that employed slightly modified ARM-PCR. In the first two PCR rounds, TRBV1-TRBV30 forward primers were paired with a C-beta reverse primer, and each round lasted approximately 9 cycles. TCRdb re-called the multiplex PCR reads with MiXCR, one entry per CDR3 protein. In the table there are about 64,000 distinct CDR3 sequences, about two thirds of which are singletons. Taking 20-30 mg of unsorted bulk tissue, the authors co-extracted RNA and DNA. These patients lived with chronic HBV infection and had never been treated. This clonotype was seen ten or more times. Its antigen is currently unknown.

What was sequenced was liver tumor tissue from sampling region 4. Sample subset: tumor region T4, right-lateral pole. The receptor was isolated from a man in his forties with primary liver carcinoma and hepatitis B virus infection. The V gene is TRBV4-2, the J gene TRBJ2-7; either TRBD1 or TRBD2 may fit D (5 bases each). CDR3: CASSQGGLAGEQYF. The CDR3 region has the DNA TGTGCCAGCAGCCAAGGGGGCTTGGCGGGCGAGCAGTACTTC.